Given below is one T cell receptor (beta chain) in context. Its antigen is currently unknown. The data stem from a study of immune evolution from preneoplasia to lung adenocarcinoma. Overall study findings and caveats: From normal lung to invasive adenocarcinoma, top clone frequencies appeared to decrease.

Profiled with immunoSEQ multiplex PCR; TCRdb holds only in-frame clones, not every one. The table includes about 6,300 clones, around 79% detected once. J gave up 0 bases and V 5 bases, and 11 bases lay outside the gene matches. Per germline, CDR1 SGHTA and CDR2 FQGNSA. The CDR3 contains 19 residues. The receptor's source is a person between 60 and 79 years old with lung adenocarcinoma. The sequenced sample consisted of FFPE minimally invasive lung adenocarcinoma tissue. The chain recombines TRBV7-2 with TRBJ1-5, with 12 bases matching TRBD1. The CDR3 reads CASSRGFGTGGYSNQPQHF. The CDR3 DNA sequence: TGTGCCAGCAGCAGGGGGTTCGGGACAGGGGGCTATAGCAATCAGCCCCAGCATTTT.